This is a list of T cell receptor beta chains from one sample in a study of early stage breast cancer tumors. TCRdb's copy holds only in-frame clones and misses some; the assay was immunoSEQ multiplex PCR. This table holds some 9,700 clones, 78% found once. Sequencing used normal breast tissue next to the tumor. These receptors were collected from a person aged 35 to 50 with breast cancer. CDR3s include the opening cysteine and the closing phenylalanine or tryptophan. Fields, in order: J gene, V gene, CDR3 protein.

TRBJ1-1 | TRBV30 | CAWGPGRPEAFF
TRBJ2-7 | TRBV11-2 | CASSPGTSGPTYEQYF
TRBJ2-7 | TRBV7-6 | CASSLASGSSYEQYF
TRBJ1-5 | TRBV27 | CASSQGYNQPQHF
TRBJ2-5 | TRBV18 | CASSPPGETQYF
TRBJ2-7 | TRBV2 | CASSGLAGRVSQQYF
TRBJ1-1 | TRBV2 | CAIKGERATEAFF
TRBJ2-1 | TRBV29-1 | CSVEDYNEQFF
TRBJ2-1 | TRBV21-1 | CASSKEKRTTQPYNEQFF
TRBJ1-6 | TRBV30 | CAWDRENSPLHF
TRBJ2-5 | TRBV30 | CAWSVRWTGETQYF
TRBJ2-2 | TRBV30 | CACSRDRTPPAGELFF
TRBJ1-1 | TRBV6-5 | CASSLGTGGPAFF
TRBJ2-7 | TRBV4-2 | CASSQASGSSYEQYF
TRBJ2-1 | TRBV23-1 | CASSHPQYLFSQKTSSHTISEQFF
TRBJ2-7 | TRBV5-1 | CASSNRLAGGPSYEQYF
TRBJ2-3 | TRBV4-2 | CASSRPRDTSTDTQYF
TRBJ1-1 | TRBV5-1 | CASSLTGQGYTEAFF
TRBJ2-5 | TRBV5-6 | CASSLVLSQETQYF
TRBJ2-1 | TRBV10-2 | CASSESRDQSSYNEQFF
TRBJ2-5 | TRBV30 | CAWSDDFRETQYF
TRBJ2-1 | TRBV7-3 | CASSLLGTSGPGRFF
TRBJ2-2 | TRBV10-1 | CASGPMNTGELFF
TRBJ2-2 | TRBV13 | CASSLLAGVYTGELFF
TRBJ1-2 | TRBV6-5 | CASSYSSQGAEGYTF
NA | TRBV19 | CASSITKVSYEQYF
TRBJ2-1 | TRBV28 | CASSSRGETTGGLNEQFF
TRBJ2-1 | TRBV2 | CASSLTSGEQFF
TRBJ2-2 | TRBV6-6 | CASTQRGTSGTGELFF